These 30 T cell receptor beta chains were all obtained from the same sample, sequenced in a study of OX40 agonist ivuxolimab in advanced cancers. The method was immunoSEQ multiplex PCR; TCRdb's version includes in-frame clones alone and lacks a portion of them. The table includes about 58,000 clones, 80% to 90% detected once. The sequences come from CD4+ or CD8+ T cells sorted from blood, collected in a trial of the OX40 agonist ivuxolimab. The source of these receptors is an adult with an advanced solid tumor such as melanoma, head and neck, liver or kidney cancer.

V usage is TRBV5-1 and J usage is TRBJ2-6, with D possibly called TRBD1 or TRBD2 (5 bases each). V lost 2 bases, J lost 0 bases, and 6 bases lay in between. CDR1 and CDR2 (germline): SGHRS, YFSETQ. This CDR3 comprises 15 residues. CDR3 in amino acids: CASSFGASGANVLTF. In DNA form, the CDR3 reads TGCGCCAGCAGCTTCGGGGCCTCTGGGGCCAACGTCCTGACTTTC.

The genes are TRBV6-5 and TRBJ1-5; 7 bases map to TRBD1. The CDR3 spans 14 residues. Per germline, CDR1 MNHEY and CDR2 SVGAGI. The ends lost 5 bases at V and 7 bases at J; junction bases unmatched: 8. CDR3 DNA: TGTGCCAGCAGTCGTAGGGACAGATCACAGCCCCAGCATTTT. Its translation is CASSRRDRSQPQHF.

The chain couples TRBV6-5 to TRBJ2-5; 11 nucleotides match TRBD2. Germline-derived CDR1 and CDR2 are MNHEY and SVGAGI. The CDR3 runs to 15 residues. Trimming at V came to 6 bases and at J to 5 bases, leaving 8 bases not matched to a gene. The CDR3 bases are TGTGCCAGCAGGGTCGGACTAGCGGGCCGGGAGACCCAGTACTTC. As protein: CASRVGLAGRETQYF.

The chain employs TRBV28 and TRBJ2-7; 7 bases match TRBD1. J was trimmed by 1 base and V by 7 bases; bases with no gene match: 7. The CDR3 contains 14 residues. Germline V gene sequence: CDR1 MDHEN, CDR2 SYDVKM. For the CDR3, the DNA is TGTGCCAGCATGAAAGTACAGGGGTCCTACGAGCAGTACTTC. Encoded protein: CASMKVQGSYEQYF.

The chain links TRBV28 to TRBJ1-2, with 8 nucleotides matching TRBD1. Germline values: CDR1 MDHEN, CDR2 SYDVKM. The CDR3 contains 14 residues. J was trimmed by 8 bases and V by 7 bases; bases with no gene match: 12. CDR3 protein: CASTDLGQGGGYTF. DNA for the CDR3: TGTGCCAGCACAGATCTCGGACAGGGCGGGGGCTACACCTTC.

This clone was recorded once. The chain is built from TRBV5-5 and TRBJ1-1; no clear D gene. This CDR3 has 13 amino acids. Germline V lookup: CDR1 SGHKS, CDR2 YYEKEE (reference sequence). The V end was cut by 2 bases, the J end by 2 bases, with 7 bases between. Here the CDR3 reads CASSFISNTEAFF. The CDR3 nucleotides are TGTGCCAGCAGCTTCATTTCAAACACTGAAGCTTTCTTT.

This chain uses TRBV5-5 with TRBJ2-6; no clear D gene. CDR3 length equals 14 residues. Germline CDR1 and CDR2: SGHKS and YYEKEE (reference sequence). With 3 bases removed from V and 2 bases from J, the gap between germline ends came to 6 bases. CDR3 in DNA: TGTGCCAGCAGCTCTCCAACTGGGGCCAACGTCCTGACTTTC. Residues: CASSSPTGANVLTF.

The rearrangement links TRBV4-1 to TRBJ2-3; 11 positions agree with TRBD1. The CDR3 is 15 residues long. J gave up 6 bases and V 1 base, and 3 bases lay outside the gene matches. Germline assignment: CDR1 MGHRA and CDR2 YSYEKL. Written as DNA, the CDR3 is TGCGCCAGCAGCCAAGGGGACAGGGGGATTGATACGCAGTATTTT. Protein: CASSQGDRGIDTQYF.

This sequence joins TRBV29-1 and TRBJ1-3, with D maybe TRBD1 (6 bases). The CDR3 covers 13 residues. V lost 7 bases and J 0 bases, leaving 10 bases between the germline ends. The germline CDR1 and CDR2 sequences are SQVTM and ANQGSEA. CDR3 in amino acids: CSATGLSGNTIYF. The CDR3 DNA sequence: TGCAGCGCGACAGGACTCTCTGGAAACACCATATATTTT.

This clone occurred once. The genes are TRBV27 and TRBJ2-5; 11 bases line up with TRBD2. Germline V CDR1 and CDR2: MNHEY, SMNVEV (reference sequence). The CDR3 is 16 amino acids. The J segment lost 4 bases and the V segment lost 4 bases, leaving 8 bases of the junction unmatched. In DNA form, the CDR3 reads TGTGCCAGCAGTTATTTCCTAGCGGGAGGATTAGAGACCCAGTACTTC. Residues: CASSYFLAGGLETQYF.

The V call is TRBV18, the J call TRBJ1-2; D is possibly TRBD1 (5 bases). This CDR3 is 16 amino acids long. The germline gives CDR1 KGHSH, CDR2 LQKENI. V dropped 3 bases and J dropped 0 bases, with 14 bases sitting between them. As DNA, the CDR3 is TGTGCCAGCTCACCGACAACACAGGCCCCTAACTATGGCTACACCTTC. Its protein is CASSPTTQAPNYGYTF. Together with reference TRBV18 and TRBJ1-2, the CDR3 gives the full variable domain: NAGVMQNPRHLVRRRGQEARLRCSPMKGHSHVYWYRQLPEEGLKFMVYLQKENIIDESGMPKERFSAEFPKEGPSILRIQQVVRGDSAAYFCASSPTTQAPNYGYTFGSGTRLTVV.

The chain combines TRBV10-3 with TRBJ1-5; 9 nucleotides line up with TRBD1. The germline CDR1 and CDR2 sequences are ENHRY and SYGVKD. Losses at the gene ends were 10 bases for V and 4 bases for J; bases not matched to a gene: 11. The CDR3 loop spans 15 amino acids. In DNA form, the CDR3 reads TGTGCCACCCGAACAGGGGGCGCCGGGAATCAGCCCCAGCATTTT. Translation: CATRTGGAGNQPQHF.

V and J are TRBV5-1 and TRBJ2-3; D perhaps matches TRBD2 (6 bases). CDR3 size: 14 residues. Germline loops: CDR1 SGHRS, CDR2 YFSETQ. Trimming left V 7 bases short and J 4 bases short, with 16 bases between. CDR3: CASDLPGGADTQYF. The CDR3 nucleotides read TGCGCCAGCGACCTACCCGGGGGAGCAGATACGCAGTATTTT.

The chain joins TRBV7-2 to TRBJ2-7, with a tentative D call TRBD2 (7 bases). CDR3 length equals 15 residues. Germline values: CDR1 SGHTA, CDR2 FQGNSA. V dropped 5 bases and J dropped 12 bases, with 26 bases sitting between them. The CDR3 sequence is CASSIYPTGGSTGYF. In DNA form, the CDR3 reads TGTGCCAGCAGCATTTATCCGACAGGCGGGAGTACAGGGTACTTC.

The gene calls are TRBV7-2 and TRBJ2-1; a weak D match, TRBD1 (6 bases). The CDR3 consists of 15 residues. Trimming removed 5 bases from V and 3 bases from J, with 14 bases in between. The germline V gene has CDR1 SGHTA and CDR2 FQGNSA. CDR3 protein: CASSEGGYLYNEQFF. The CDR3 DNA reads TGTGCCAGCAGCGAAGGGGGTTACCTCTACAATGAGCAGTTCTTC.

The J gene is TRBJ1-4, the V gene TRBV29-1; D is unclear. This CDR3 has 11 amino acids. Trimming cost V 1 base and J 6 bases, with 3 bases left between them. Germline V gene sequence: CDR1 SQVTM, CDR2 ANQGSEA. Written as DNA, the CDR3 is TGCAGCGTTGAAGTTTATGAAAAACTGTTTTTT. It codes for CSVEVYEKLFF. The variable domain in full, completed from reference TRBV29-1 and TRBJ1-4, reads SAVISQKPSRDICQRGTSLTIQCQVDSQVTMMFWYRQQPGQSLTLIATANQGSEATYESGFVIDKFPISRPNLTFSTLTVSNMSPEDSSIYLCSVEVYEKLFFGSGTQLSVL.

The chain has TRBV7-2 and TRBJ2-5, with D perhaps TRBD1 (6 bases). The CDR3 has 13 amino acids. With 5 bases removed from V and 2 bases from J, the gap between germline ends came to 9 bases. Germline lookup yields CDR1 SGHTA and CDR2 FQGNSA. This chain's CDR3 is CASSPGQQETQYF. The CDR3 DNA reads as TGTGCCAGCAGCCCTGGACAGCAAGAGACCCAGTACTTC.

The chain links TRBV5-1 to TRBJ2-1; TRBD2 matches at 7 bases. The CDR3 covers 17 residues. V lost 4 bases and J lost 3; bases outside the gene matches: 13. Germline CDR1 and CDR2: SGHRS and YFSETQ. CDR3 nucleotide sequence: TGCGCCAGCAGCGGAAGAGTTAGCGGGTCCGGCTACAATGAGCAGTTCTTC. Amino acids: CASSGRVSGSGYNEQFF.

This chain connects TRBV27 to TRBJ2-7; 7 nucleotides align to TRBD1. V trimming: 2 bases; J trimming: 5 bases; junction bases outside the gene matches: 6. The V gene's germline CDR1 is MNHEY and CDR2 SMNVEV (reference sequence). The CDR3 spans 14 residues. CDR3 sequence: CASSLVQGWHEQYF. The CDR3 nucleotides read TGTGCCAGCAGTTTAGTACAGGGGTGGCACGAGCAGTACTTC.

There are a few counts of this clone. This chain links TRBV27 with TRBJ1-2; 9 bases line up with TRBD1. The germline gives CDR1 MNHEY, CDR2 SMNVEV (reference sequence). The V gene end was trimmed by 6 bases and the J gene end by 5 bases; junction bases not matched to a gene: 10. The CDR3 totals 15 residues. The CDR3 region is CASSLNRGLRYGYTF. The CDR3 nucleotides read TGTGCCAGCAGCTTGAACAGGGGGCTTAGGTATGGCTACACCTTC.

The chain recombines TRBV9 with TRBJ2-7; D unresolved. Trimming pared 3 bases from V and 6 bases from J, leaving 7 bases between. Germline loops: CDR1 SGDLS, CDR2 YYNGEE. The CDR3 has 11 residues. The CDR3 reads CASSAGREQYF. CDR3 nucleotide sequence: TGTGCCAGCAGCGCCGGTCGCGAGCAGTACTTC.

The rearrangement uses TRBV5-1 and TRBJ2-3; the match to TRBD2 covers 10 bases. J was trimmed by 6 bases and V by 3 bases; bases with no gene match: 7. The germline V gene encodes CDR1 SGHRS and CDR2 YFSETQ. The CDR3 is made up of 15 amino acids. The CDR3 loop is CASSSAGLAADTQYF. Here the CDR3 DNA reads TGCGCCAGCAGCTCCGCCGGACTAGCGGCCGATACGCAGTATTTT.

The chain links TRBV6-6 to TRBJ1-6, with D unclear. The CDR3 runs 11 residues. Germline CDR1 is MNHNY and CDR2 is SVGAGI (reference sequence). With 7 bases removed from V and 7 bases from J, the gap between germline ends came to 5 bases. Written as DNA, the CDR3 is TGTGCCAGCAAAGGGAATTCACCCCTCCACTTT. As protein: CASKGNSPLHF.

The chain couples TRBV4-2 to TRBJ2-2; 9 bases are a match to TRBD2. In germline, CDR1 is LGHNA, CDR2 YNFKEQ. V gave up 4 bases and J gave up 4 bases; unmatched junction bases: 10. The CDR3 has 17 amino acids. The CDR3 loop is CASSPRLSGRFTGELFF. In DNA form, the CDR3 reads TGTGCCAGCAGCCCCCGTTTGAGCGGGAGGTTCACCGGGGAGCTGTTTTTT.

This chain links TRBV4-3 with TRBJ2-1; 11 bases match TRBD2. The germline CDR1 and CDR2 sequences are LGHNA and YSLEER. The V gene end was trimmed by 0 bases and the J gene end by 8 bases; junction bases not matched to a gene: 6. The CDR3 is 16 amino acids. CDR3 DNA sequence: TGCGCCAGCAGCCAAGAGCCCCTAGCGGGAGGCTATGAGCAGTTCTTC. It codes for CASSQEPLAGGYEQFF.

The V and J genes are TRBV6-5 and TRBJ1-4; TRBD1 is a possible D gene (5 bases). The CDR3 is 13 amino acids. CDR1 and CDR2 (germline): MNHEY, SVGAGI. Trimming cost V 2 bases and J 6 bases, with 7 bases left between them. The CDR3 DNA sequence: TGTGCCAGCAGTTACGTAGGGGATGAAAAACTGTTTTTT. Residues: CASSYVGDEKLFF.

The chain joins TRBV27 to TRBJ2-5; D not certain. The J call may not be correct, given that the DNA end is closer to TRBJ2-7. Germline CDR1 reads MNHEY; CDR2 reads SMNVEV (reference sequence). The CDR3 runs to 12 residues. The CDR3 DNA reads TGTGCCAGTCACGCGGACCGCTACGAGCAGTACTTC. This sequence encodes CASHADRYEQYF.

The chain links TRBV5-1 to TRBJ2-3, with D perhaps TRBD1 (6 bases). Trimming removed 4 bases at V and 4 bases at J, with 19 bases between. In germline, CDR1 is SGHRS, CDR2 YFSETQ. The length of the CDR3 is 16 residues. The CDR3 DNA follows: TGCGCCAGCAGCCAAGTACAGGGAACTAGGTCAGATACGCAGTATTTT. It encodes CASSQVQGTRSDTQYF.

This clone was detected only a few times. V gene TRBV7-9 combines with J gene TRBJ2-3; 9 bases match TRBD2. Germline assignment: CDR1 SEHNR and CDR2 FQNEAQ (reference sequence). Unmatched junction bases numbered 7, after V lost 6 bases and J lost 0 bases. The CDR3 consists of 16 residues. CDR3 DNA: TGTGCCAGCAGGTTTACAACTAGCGGGAGCACAGATACGCAGTATTTT. Its translation is CASRFTTSGSTDTQYF.

This clone was seen just once. The chain has TRBV28 and TRBJ2-1, with TRBD2 matching 8 bases. This CDR3 spans 15 amino acids. The germline gives CDR1 MDHEN, CDR2 SYDVKM. After removal of 6 bases from V and 2 bases from J, the junction contained 6 bases not matched to a gene. CDR3: CASRDEREPYNEQFF. The DNA for the CDR3 is TGTGCCAGCAGGGATGAGCGGGAGCCCTACAATGAGCAGTTCTTC. Full variable domain (missing parts from reference TRBV28 and TRBJ2-1): DVKVTQSSRYLVKRTGEKVFLECVQDMDHENMFWYRQDPGLGLRLIYFSYDVKMKEKGDIPEGYSVSREKKERFSLILESASTNQTSMYLCASRDEREPYNEQFFGPGTRLTVL.